Following are 9 T cell receptor beta chains from one sample sequenced in a study of molecular identifiers for immune sequencing clone quantification. TCRdb re-analysed the PCR reads in MiXCR, keeping a single row per CDR3 protein. Among under 800,000 distinct CDR3 sequences, roughly 27% were seen once, and the ten largest hold 0.7% to 0.95%. The material sequenced was naive CD8+ T cells from blood, with Jurkat cell RNA spiked in. Specified subset: FACS-sorted CD8+CD4-CCR7+CD45RA+ naive T cells. These receptors were obtained from a human donor in good health. Some libraries in this study had Jurkat cell RNA spiked in.

Notes on this clonotype: A single base separates this from a much larger clone, so it may be a read error. V and J are TRBV7-9 and TRBJ1-6, with D unclear. The length of the CDR3 is 16 residues. V lost 4 bases and J lost 5, with 15 bases in between. In germline, CDR1 is SEHNR, CDR2 FQNEAQ (reference sequence). CDR3 DNA: TGTGCCAGCAGCTCAGGACCCCTCGGGGATAATTCACCCCTCCACTTT. This sequence encodes CASSSGPLGDNSPLHF.

As to this clonotype: With a much larger clone just one base away, this may be a read error. The chain has TRBV9 and TRBJ2-3; D is perhaps TRBD1 (6 bases). Germline V gives CDR1 SGDLS, CDR2 YYNGEE. V was trimmed by 3 bases and J by 1 base, leaving 12 bases between them. The CDR3 totals 15 residues. The CDR3 loop is CASSEGVAGTDTQYF. The CDR3 nucleotides are TGTGCCAGCAGCGAGGGGGTGGCGGGCACAGATACGCAGTATTTT.

The gene calls are TRBV20-1 and TRBJ2-5; weak D call: TRBD2 (5 bases). Per the germline V gene, CDR1 is DFQATT and CDR2 is SNEGSKA (reference sequence). V was cut by 5 bases and J by 5 bases, with 12 bases left in between. The CDR3 length is 12 residues. The CDR3, as DNA: TGCAGTGCTGAGGGCAGTGGGGAGACCCAGTACTTC. It is translated as CSAEGSGETQYF.

Worth noting for this clonotype: This sequence may be a read error, since a much larger clone differs from it by one base. In DNA, the CDR3 is TGTGCCAGCAGCTGGATAGGGCCCCATACACAAGAGACCCAGTACTTC. Encoded protein: CASSWIGPHTQETQYF. V gene TRBV7-9 combines with J gene TRBJ2-5, with D unresolved. Germline V gene sequence: CDR1 SEHNR, CDR2 FQNEAQ (reference sequence). Trimming left V 4 bases short and J 2 bases short, with 17 bases between. The CDR3 loop spans 16 amino acids.

This clonotype was seen a handful of times. At one end, the junction sequence differs from germline, possibly due to a read error. V usage is TRBV6-1 and J usage is TRBJ1-2; TRBD1 matches 7 bases. CDR1 and CDR2 from the germline V gene are MNHNS and SASEGT. The CDR3 totals 15 residues. The CDR3 DNA reads TGTGCCAGCAGTAAAGGGGACAGAGATCCCTATGGCTACGCCTTC. Translating it yields CASSKGDRDPYGYAF.

This clonotype turned up a few times. The chain joins TRBV14 to TRBJ2-3, with TRBD2 identical over 10 bases. The V segment lost 5 bases and the J segment 2 bases; nucleotides outside the gene matches: 4. The CDR3 length is 15 residues. The germline V gene encodes CDR1 SGHDN and CDR2 FVKESK. CDR3 in DNA: TGTGCCAGCAGCAACCTAGCGGGGGACACAGATACGCAGTATTTT. Translation: CASSNLAGDTDTQYF.

As to this clonotype: This may be a read error: a much more frequent sequence differs by one nucleotide. The chain employs TRBV12-3 or TRBV12-4 and TRBJ2-3, with TRBD2 as a possible D gene (6 bases). This CDR3 is 14 amino acids long. The chain's CDR3 is CAGSLTSKTDTQYF. CDR3 nucleotide sequence: TGTGCCGGCAGTTTAACTAGCAAGACAGATACGCAGTATTTT.

This clonotype was seen ten or more times. V is TRBV6-1 and J is TRBJ2-5; no reliable D call. CDR3 length: 13 amino acids. V lost 1 base and J 5 bases, leaving 8 bases between the germline ends. Germline values: CDR1 MNHNS, CDR2 SASEGT. The CDR3 region is CASSEDMLETQYF. The CDR3, as DNA: TGTGCCAGCAGTGAAGACATGCTTGAGACCCAGTACTTC.

This clonotype has at least ten counts. The V gene is TRBV5-1, the J gene TRBJ1-1, with D perhaps matching TRBD1 (6 bases). With 0 bases removed from V and 4 bases from J, the gap between germline ends came to 13 bases. Germline assignment: CDR1 SGHRS and CDR2 YFSETQ. The CDR3 is 15 residues long. CDR3 residues: CASSLGTGRSTEAFF. The CDR3 DNA sequence: TGCGCCAGCAGCTTGGGAACAGGGAGGAGCACTGAAGCTTTCTTT.